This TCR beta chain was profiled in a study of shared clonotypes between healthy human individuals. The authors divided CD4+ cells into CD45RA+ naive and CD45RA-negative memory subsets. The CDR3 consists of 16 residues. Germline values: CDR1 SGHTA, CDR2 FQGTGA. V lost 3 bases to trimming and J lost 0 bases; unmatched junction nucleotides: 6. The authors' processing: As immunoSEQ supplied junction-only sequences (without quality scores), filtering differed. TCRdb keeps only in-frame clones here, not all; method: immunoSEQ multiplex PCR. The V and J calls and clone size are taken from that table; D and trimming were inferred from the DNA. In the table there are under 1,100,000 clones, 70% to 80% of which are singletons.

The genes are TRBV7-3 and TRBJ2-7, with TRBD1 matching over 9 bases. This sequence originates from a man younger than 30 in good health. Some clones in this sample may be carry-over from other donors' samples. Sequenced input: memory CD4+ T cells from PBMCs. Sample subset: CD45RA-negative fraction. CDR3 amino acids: CASSLWGTGSSYEQYF. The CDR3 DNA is TGTGCCAGCAGCTTGTGGGGGACAGGGAGCTCCTACGAGCAGTACTTC.